This T cell receptor beta chain was captured by sequencing in a study of blood T cell repertoires in COVID-19 (TCRdb year 2020). Some background on the complete study: The collaborator samples originated in the United States, Italy and Spain and spanned the acute and convalescent phases of COVID-19. The prospective study material was composed of cDNA or gDNA derived from T cells, B-cell-depleted T cells, or PBMCs. Subjects who had been exposed to COVID-19, were actively infected with it, or had recovered from it provided the deeply sampled blood TCRbeta repertoires that made up the dataset. The repertoires were released in a freely available public database intended as a resource for research on the immune response to SARS-CoV-2. The samples were drawn from the first 160 participants of the ongoing ImmuneRACE study and from some 1,300 subjects provided by 6 global collaborators. Sample metadata almost always included a de-identified subject ID, COVID-19 status, age in years and sex. HLA class I and class II types, where available, came from metadata supplied by the sample provider rather than from assay-based typing. What the study reported, not specific to this receptor: The quantity of clinical and demographic metadata differed by source and by participant and was supplied without curation.

Taken from cysteine to phenylalanine, the CDR3 has 14 residues. The only DNA kept is the CDR3, 42 bases in frame from the first base. CDR1 is given as ENHRY and CDR2 as SYGVKD, both from the germline V gene. Cut back by 3 bases and 3 bases, the V and J ends lie 11 bases apart. Participants in the prospective study were aged roughly 18 to 95 years, lived in approximately 26 United States geographic areas, and enrolled through a virtual design. In the prospective study, participants were assigned to cohorts based on the clinical history participants reported in a screening survey and a study questionnaire. Exposed participants had been in contact, within 2 weeks of entering the study, with a person who had a PCR-confirmed or clinician-diagnosed case of COVID-19. Mobile phlebotomists in the prospective study collected whole blood, serum and a nasopharyngeal or oropharyngeal swab from every participant. Prospective study participants could optionally give additional blood draws and questionnaires over a roughly two-month period. Prospective study blood samples were shipped either frozen or at room temperature before DNA extraction.

Comments on this clone: Its recognized antigen is unknown. No base quality information exists; no much larger clone differs at one position.

The immunoSEQ Assay, a bias-controlled multiplex PCR, was used to amplify TCRbeta CDR3 regions from genomic DNA. As for the authors' bioinformatics: The number of nucleated cells in each sample was estimated from the amplification of reference gene primers within the assay. To quantify the absolute abundance of each unique TCRbeta CDR3 rearrangement, sequence reads were collapsed and filtered. For each sample, productive Simpson clonality was calculated by taking the square root of Simpson's diversity index across productive rearrangements. TCRdb stores this immuneACCESS table with in-frame sequences only. Part of the clones is absent; in the studies checked, under half of the shortfall reflects unresolved V genes, and no reason is known for the rest. Clone size and the V and J calls come from that table; the DNA yielded D and trimming. The sample profile shows 150,000 or so clones; about 90% of them were found once. 4% of the sample lies in the top ten.

The chain is assembled from TRBV10-3 and TRBJ1-1, with no confidently assigned D gene. Sequencing was carried out using PBMCs or T cells enriched from blood (not recorded which). The origin of this receptor is a woman between 35 and 50 years old who had been exposed to COVID-19. The sequenced DNA is TGTGCCATCAGTGAAGTCAACGAGGACACTGAAGCTTTCTTT. This translates into CAISEVNEDTEAFF.